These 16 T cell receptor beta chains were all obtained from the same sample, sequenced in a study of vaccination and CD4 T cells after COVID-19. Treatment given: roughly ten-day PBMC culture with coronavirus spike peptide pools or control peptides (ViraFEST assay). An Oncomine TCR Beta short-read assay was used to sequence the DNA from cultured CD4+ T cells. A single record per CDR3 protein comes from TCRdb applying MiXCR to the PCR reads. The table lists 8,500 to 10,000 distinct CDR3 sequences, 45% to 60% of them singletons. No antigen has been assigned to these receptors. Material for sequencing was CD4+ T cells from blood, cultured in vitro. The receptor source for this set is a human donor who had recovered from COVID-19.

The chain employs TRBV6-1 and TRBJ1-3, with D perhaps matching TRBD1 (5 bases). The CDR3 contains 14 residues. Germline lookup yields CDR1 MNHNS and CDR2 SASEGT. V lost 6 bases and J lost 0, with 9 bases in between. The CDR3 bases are TGTGCCAGCAGGGGGGACTTCTCTGGAAACACCATATATTTT. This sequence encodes CASRGDFSGNTIYF.

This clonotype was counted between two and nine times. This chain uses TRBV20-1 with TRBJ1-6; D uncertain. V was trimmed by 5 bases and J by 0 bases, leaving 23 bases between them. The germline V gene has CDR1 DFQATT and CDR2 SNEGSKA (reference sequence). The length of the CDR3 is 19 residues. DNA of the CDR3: TGCAGTGCTCGCACGAGGGTGACGGCATCGAGCTCCTATAATTCACCCCTCCACTTT. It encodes CSARTRVTASSSYNSPLHF.

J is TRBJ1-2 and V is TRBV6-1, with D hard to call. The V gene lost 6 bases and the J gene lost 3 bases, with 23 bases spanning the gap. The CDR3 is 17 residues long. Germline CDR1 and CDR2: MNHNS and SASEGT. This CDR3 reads CASSSLALYGIYYGYTF. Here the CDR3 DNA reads TGTGCCAGCAGCTCCTTAGCTCTCTACGGGATTTACTATGGCTACACCTTC.

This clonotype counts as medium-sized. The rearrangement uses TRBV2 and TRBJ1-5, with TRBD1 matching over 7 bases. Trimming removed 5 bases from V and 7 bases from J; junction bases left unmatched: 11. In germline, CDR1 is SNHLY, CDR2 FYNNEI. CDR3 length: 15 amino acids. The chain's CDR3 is CASSRDSSDGQPQHF. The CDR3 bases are TGTGCCAGCAGTAGGGACAGCTCAGATGGGCAGCCCCAGCATTTT.

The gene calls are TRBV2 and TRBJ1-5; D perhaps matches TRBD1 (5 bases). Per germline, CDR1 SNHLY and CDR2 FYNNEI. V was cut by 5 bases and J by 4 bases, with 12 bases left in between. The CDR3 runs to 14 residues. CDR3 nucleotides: TGTGCCAGCAGTACCGCCGGGGGGAATCAGCCCCAGCATTTT. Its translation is CASSTAGGNQPQHF.

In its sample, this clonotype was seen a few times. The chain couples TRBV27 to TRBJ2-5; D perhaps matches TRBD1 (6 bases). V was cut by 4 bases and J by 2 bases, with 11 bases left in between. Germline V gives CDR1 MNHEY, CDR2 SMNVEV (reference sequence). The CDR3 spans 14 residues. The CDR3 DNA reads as TGTGCCAGCAGTTCCAGGGGCAGACAAGAGACCCAGTACTTC. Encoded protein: CASSSRGRQETQYF.

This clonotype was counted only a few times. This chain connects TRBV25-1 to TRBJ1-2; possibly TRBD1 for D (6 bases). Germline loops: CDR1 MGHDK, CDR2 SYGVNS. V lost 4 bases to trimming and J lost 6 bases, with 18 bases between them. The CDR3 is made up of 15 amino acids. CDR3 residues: CASSGTGSGINGYTF. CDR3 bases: TGTGCCAGCAGTGGAACAGGGTCAGGGATCAATGGCTACACCTTC.

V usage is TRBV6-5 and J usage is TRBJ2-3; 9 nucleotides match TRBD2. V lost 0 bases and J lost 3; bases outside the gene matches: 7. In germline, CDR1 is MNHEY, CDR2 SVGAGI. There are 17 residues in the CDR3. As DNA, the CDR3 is TGTGCCAGCAGTTACTCCCTGGCGGGGGGGCTAACAGATACGCAGTATTTT. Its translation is CASSYSLAGGLTDTQYF.

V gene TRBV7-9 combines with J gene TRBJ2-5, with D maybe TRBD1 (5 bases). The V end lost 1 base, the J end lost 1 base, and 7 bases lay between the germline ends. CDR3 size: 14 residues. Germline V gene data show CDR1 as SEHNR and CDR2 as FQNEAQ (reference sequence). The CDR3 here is CASSLGGPQETQYF. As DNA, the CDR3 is TGTGCCAGCAGCTTAGGGGGCCCCCAAGAGACCCAGTACTTC.

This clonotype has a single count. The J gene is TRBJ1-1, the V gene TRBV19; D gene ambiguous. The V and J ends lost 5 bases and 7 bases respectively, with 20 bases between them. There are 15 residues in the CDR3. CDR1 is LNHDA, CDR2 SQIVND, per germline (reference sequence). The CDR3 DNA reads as TGTGCCAGTAGTCACCCCGGGCCGGCCAAAAGTGAAGCTTTCTTT. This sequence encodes CASSHPGPAKSEAFF.

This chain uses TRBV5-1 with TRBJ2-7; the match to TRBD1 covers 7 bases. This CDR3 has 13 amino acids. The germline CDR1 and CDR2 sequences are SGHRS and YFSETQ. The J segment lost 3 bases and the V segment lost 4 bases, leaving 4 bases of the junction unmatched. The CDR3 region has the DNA TGCGCCAGCAGCCCGGGACAGAGCTACGAGCAGTACTTC. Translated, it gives CASSPGQSYEQYF.

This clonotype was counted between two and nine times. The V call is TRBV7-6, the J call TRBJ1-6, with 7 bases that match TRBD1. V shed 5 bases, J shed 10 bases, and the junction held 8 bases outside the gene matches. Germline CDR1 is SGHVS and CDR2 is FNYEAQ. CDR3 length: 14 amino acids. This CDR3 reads CASSQNRGGSPLHF. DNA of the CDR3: TGTGCCAGCAGCCAAAACAGGGGAGGGTCACCCCTCCACTTT.

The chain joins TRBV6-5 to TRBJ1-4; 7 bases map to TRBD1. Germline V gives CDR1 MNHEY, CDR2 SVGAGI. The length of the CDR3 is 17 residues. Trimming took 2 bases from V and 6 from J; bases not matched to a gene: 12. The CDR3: CASSYPLTGRLDEKLFF. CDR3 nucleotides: TGTGCCAGCAGTTACCCCCTGACAGGGAGATTAGATGAAAAACTGTTTTTT.

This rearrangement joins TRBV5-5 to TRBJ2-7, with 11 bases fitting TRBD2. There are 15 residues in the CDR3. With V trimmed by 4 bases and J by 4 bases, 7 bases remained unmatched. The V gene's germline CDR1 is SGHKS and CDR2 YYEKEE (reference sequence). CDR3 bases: TGTGCCAGCAGCCCGGGGCTAGCGGGAGGATACGAGCAGTACTTC. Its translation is CASSPGLAGGYEQYF.

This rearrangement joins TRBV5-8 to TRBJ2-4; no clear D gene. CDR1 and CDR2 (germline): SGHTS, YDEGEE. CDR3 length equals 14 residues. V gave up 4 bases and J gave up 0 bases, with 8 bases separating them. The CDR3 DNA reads TGTGCCAGCAGCCGACGGTTAGCCAAAAACATTCAGTACTTC. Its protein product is CASSRRLAKNIQYF.

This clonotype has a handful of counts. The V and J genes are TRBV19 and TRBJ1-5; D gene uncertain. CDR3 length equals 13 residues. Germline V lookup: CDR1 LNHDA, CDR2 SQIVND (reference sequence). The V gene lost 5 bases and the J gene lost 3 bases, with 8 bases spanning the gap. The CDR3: CASSRQHNQPQHF. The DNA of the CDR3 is TGTGCCAGTAGTCGACAACACAATCAGCCCCAGCATTTT.